Listed here are 2 T cell receptor beta chains from one sample, sequenced in a study of T cells in localized non-small cell lung cancer. Some clones are missing from TCRdb's copy, which holds only in-frame ones; the method was immunoSEQ multiplex PCR. The sample lists around 25,000 clones, 75% to 85% seen once, with around 4.1% in the top ten. Sequenced here: peripheral blood, sampled before any cancer treatment. All receptors derive from a woman aged 35-70 years with stage I lung adenocarcinoma.

This clone was found once. The chain carries TRBV5-6 and TRBJ2-2; 7 bases are a match to TRBD1. The CDR3 extends over 13 amino acids. Germline V gene sequence: CDR1 SGHDT, CDR2 YYEEEE. The CDR3: CARQGDGTGELFF. DNA of the CDR3: TGTGCGAGGCAGGGGGACGGCACCGGGGAGCTGTTTTTT.

V gene TRBV4-2 combines with J gene TRBJ2-5, with 8 bases matching TRBD2. Germline trimming cut 0 bases from V and 4 bases from J; bases unmatched to any gene: 7. Looked up from germline, CDR1 is LGHNA and CDR2 is YNFKEQ. This CDR3 has 16 amino acids. CDR3 in amino acids: CASSQDERGGRETQYF. CDR3 DNA sequence: TGTGCCAGCAGCCAAGATGAACGGGGGGGCCGAGAGACCCAGTACTTC.